The 25 T cell receptor beta chains listed next were all sequenced from one sample in a study of blood T cell repertoires in COVID-19. Sequenced by immunoSEQ multiplex PCR; TCRdb stores in-frame clones only, minus some. The table lists 190,000 or so clones, just under 90% of them singletons. The sequenced sample was peripheral blood. Receptors were obtained from a woman under 30 who had recovered from COVID-19.

The gene calls are TRBV2 and TRBJ2-5, with TRBD2 identical over 11 bases. The CDR3 runs 15 residues. J lost 5 bases, V lost 8 bases, and 10 bases had no gene match. Germline V gives CDR1 SNHLY, CDR2 FYNNEI. CDR3 sequence: CASGHPGLAGETQYF. Here the CDR3 DNA reads TGTGCCAGCGGCCATCCCGGACTAGCGGGCGAGACCCAGTACTTC.

The chain uses TRBV7-6 and TRBJ2-7; perhaps TRBD1 as D (6 bases). V was shortened by 5 bases and J by 7 bases, with 21 bases between the two germline ends. The CDR3 is made up of 15 amino acids. CDR1 is SGHVS, CDR2 FNYEAQ, per germline. The CDR3 sequence: CASSQLPQGVGEQYF. DNA of the CDR3: TGTGCCAGCAGCCAACTCCCACAGGGTGTAGGGGAGCAGTACTTC.

CDR3 bases: TGTGCCAGCAGCTTCCCAGGGGGCGCGAGTAATTCACCCCTCCACTTT. Translating gives CASSFPGGASNSPLHF. The chain links TRBV5-6 to TRBJ1-6; 8 bases line up with TRBD1. The CDR3 consists of 16 residues. From germline, CDR1 is SGHDT and CDR2 YYEEEE. V lost 2 bases, J lost 6 bases, and 7 bases stayed unmatched. Complete variable domain (other parts from reference TRBV5-6 and TRBJ1-6): DAGVTQSPTHLIKTRGQQVTLRCSPKSGHDTVSWYQQALGQGPQFIFQYYEEEERQRGNFPDRFSGHQFPNYSSELNVNALLLGDSALYLCASSFPGGASNSPLHFGNGTRLTVT.

This chain joins TRBV21-1 and TRBJ2-7; the DNA was not compared with TRBD2, the D call given in the table. TRBV21-1 is recorded as a pseudogene. The CDR3 totals 15 residues. The chain's CDR3 is CASSKGELAGAEQYV. CDR3 coding DNA: TGTGCCAGCAGCAAGGGAGAACTAGCGGGAGCCGAGCAGTACGTC.

This clone has just a few counts. The chain carries TRBV7-3 and TRBJ2-2; D remains ambiguous. The V end lost 5 bases, the J end lost 7 bases, and 20 bases lay between the germline ends. The CDR3 covers 16 residues. In germline, CDR1 is SGHTA, CDR2 FQGTGA. DNA for the CDR3: TGTGCCAGCAGCCGAACTCCTATAGCCTTGAACGGGGAGCTGTTTTTT. This codes for CASSRTPIALNGELFF.

The gene calls are TRBV19 and TRBJ2-3, with a weak D call TRBD1 (6 bases). V was cut by 8 bases and J by 0 bases, with 15 bases left in between. The CDR3 is 15 residues long. In germline, CDR1 is LNHDA, CDR2 SQIVND (reference sequence). The CDR3 coding sequence is TGTGCCAGTTCGATAGGACAGCCAAGCACAGATACGCAGTATTTT. Its protein is CASSIGQPSTDTQYF.

The chain carries TRBV19 and TRBJ2-7; 9 nucleotides align to TRBD1. Germline V gives CDR1 LNHDA, CDR2 SQIVND (reference sequence). The CDR3 totals 13 residues. V lost 4 bases and J lost 3; bases outside the gene matches: 1. This chain's CDR3 is CASSTTGGYEQYF. The CDR3 nucleotides are TGTGCCAGTAGTACGACAGGGGGCTACGAGCAGTACTTC.

The rearrangement joins TRBV7-3 to TRBJ2-3; 11 bases agree with TRBD2. V shed 5 bases and J 2 bases; nucleotides not matched to a gene: 6. CDR3 length: 16 amino acids. Per germline, CDR1 SGHTA and CDR2 FQGTGA. The CDR3 DNA reads as TGTGCCAGCAGCGAAGGGACTAGCGGACTCACAGATACGCAGTATTTT. The encoded protein is CASSEGTSGLTDTQYF.

The chain joins TRBV19 to TRBJ1-5, with 9 bases fitting TRBD1. Germline V gives CDR1 LNHDA, CDR2 SQIVND (reference sequence). Trimming took 6 bases from V and 5 from J; bases not matched to a gene: 8. CDR3 length: 15 amino acids. This CDR3 reads CASRIQGARDQPQHF. In nucleotides, the CDR3 is TGTGCCAGTAGAATACAGGGGGCGCGGGATCAGCCCCAGCATTTT.

V and J are TRBV2 and TRBJ2-5, with 12 nucleotides matching TRBD1. V shed 11 bases and J 4 bases; nucleotides not matched to a gene: 11. From germline, CDR1 is SNHLY and CDR2 FYNNEI. There are 15 residues in the CDR3. The CDR3 DNA follows: TGTGCCGGACAGGGACAGGGGGCGGCCGGAGAGACCCAGTACTTC. Protein product: CAGQGQGAAGETQYF.

This chain links TRBV4-1 with TRBJ2-3, with TRBD1 as a possible D gene (6 bases). The CDR3 consists of 15 residues. Germline lookup yields CDR1 MGHRA and CDR2 YSYEKL. V shed 2 bases and J shed 2 bases, with 11 bases lying between them. The CDR3 reads CASSQHGTPTDTQYF. In DNA, the CDR3 is TGCGCCAGCAGCCAACATGGGACACCCACAGATACGCAGTATTTT.

This clone was picked up a small number of times. The rearrangement uses TRBV18 and TRBJ2-1; 7 positions agree with TRBD1. V shed 0 bases, J shed 14 bases, and the junction held 4 bases outside the gene matches. The CDR3 covers 12 residues. CDR1 and CDR2 from the germline V gene are KGHSH and LQKENI. This CDR3 reads CASSPPTGLEFF. CDR3 in DNA: TGTGCCAGCTCACCACCGACAGGGCTAGAGTTCTTC.

The rearrangement joins TRBV18 to TRBJ2-3, with D perhaps TRBD2 (6 bases). Germline CDR1 is KGHSH and CDR2 is LQKENI. The V end lost 6 bases, the J end lost 0 bases, and 16 bases lay between the germline ends. The CDR3 spans 16 residues. Written as DNA, the CDR3 is TGTGCCAGCTCGCATAGTTTACTAGCAAGCACAGATACGCAGTATTTT. This codes for CASSHSLLASTDTQYF.

This sequence joins TRBV10-3 and TRBJ1-4; 9 bases line up with TRBD1. The CDR3 covers 14 residues. J gave up 5 bases and V 4 bases, and 2 bases lay outside the gene matches. Germline CDR1 and CDR2: ENHRY and SYGVKD. For the CDR3, the DNA is TGTGCCATCAGTGTGGGGACAGGGAATGAAAAACTGTTTTTT. It is translated as CAISVGTGNEKLFF.

This clone showed up just once. The chain has TRBV4-3 and TRBJ2-6, with D possibly being TRBD2 (5 bases). V was cut by 4 bases and J by 0 bases, with 7 bases left in between. This CDR3 has 15 amino acids. Germline V gives CDR1 LGHNA, CDR2 YSLEER. CDR3 coding DNA: TGCGCCAGCAGCCGAGGAGGCTCTGGGGCCAACGTCCTGACTTTC. Protein: CASSRGGSGANVLTF.

CDR3 sequence: CASSQGKTDRNYGYTF. CDR3 nucleotides: TGCGCCAGCAGCCAGGGAAAAACGGACAGAAACTATGGCTACACCTTC. The chain couples TRBV4-1 to TRBJ1-2; perhaps TRBD1 as D (6 bases). The CDR3 loop spans 16 amino acids. Germline V lookup: CDR1 MGHRA, CDR2 YSYEKL. The V gene lost 3 bases and the J gene lost 2 bases, with 16 bases spanning the gap.

This clone was seen just once. One end of the junction does not line up with germline, which may come from a read error. V gene TRBV6-5 combines with J gene TRBJ1-3; no definite D call. CDR3 size: 14 residues. In germline, CDR1 is MNHEY, CDR2 SVGAGI. In DNA form, the CDR3 reads TGTGCCAGCAGCTACTCAACTGTCGGAAACACCATATATTTT. Its translation is CASSYSTVGNTIYF.

The chain combines TRBV6-5 with TRBJ1-2; 8 bases match TRBD1. V shed 6 bases and J 7 bases; nucleotides not matched to a gene: 7. The CDR3 is 13 amino acids. Per germline, CDR1 MNHEY and CDR2 SVGAGI. CDR3 sequence reads: CASSRDRGTGYTF. The CDR3 DNA follows: TGTGCCAGCAGCCGAGACAGGGGAACTGGCTACACCTTC.

This chain connects TRBV27 to TRBJ2-3, with D unclear. CDR3 length: 17 residues. Looked up from germline, CDR1 is MNHEY and CDR2 is SMNVEV (reference sequence). Trimming removed 4 bases from V and 0 bases from J, with 17 bases in between. CDR3 bases: TGTGCCAGCAGTTCGACATGGCTGGCCACTAGCACAGATACGCAGTATTTT. Its protein is CASSSTWLATSTDTQYF.

The rearrangement links TRBV25-1 to TRBJ1-2, with TRBD1 identical over 7 bases. Germline-derived CDR1 and CDR2 are MGHDK and SYGVNS. This CDR3 region has 12 residues. CDR3 sequence reads: CASQGQNYGYTF. Here the CDR3 DNA reads TGTGCATCGCAGGGACAGAACTATGGCTACACCTTC.

The DNA for the CDR3 is TGTGCCAGCAGCGTGGGACAGGGAATCAATGAGCAGTTCTTC. Its protein is CASSVGQGINEQFF. The gene calls are TRBV7-3 and TRBJ2-1; 9 bases are shared with TRBD1. Trimming cost V 5 bases and J 6 bases; bases outside gene matches: 5. The CDR3 runs 14 residues. Germline assignment: CDR1 SGHTA and CDR2 FQGTGA. The full variable domain, its missing parts supplied by reference TRBV7-3 and TRBJ2-1, is GAGVSQTPSNKVTEKGKYVELRCDPISGHTALYWYRQSLGQGPEFLIYFQGTGAADDSGLPNDRFFAVRPEGSVSTLKIQRTERGDSAVYLCASSVGQGINEQFFGPGTRLTVL.

The chain uses TRBV25-1 and TRBJ1-6; D may be TRBD1 (5 bases). There are 14 residues in the CDR3. V dropped 5 bases and J dropped 7 bases, with 12 bases sitting between them. Germline values: CDR1 MGHDK, CDR2 SYGVNS. As DNA, the CDR3 is TGTGCCAGCAGTATTATAGACAGAAATTCACCCCTCCACTTT. This sequence encodes CASSIIDRNSPLHF.

This clone showed up just a few times. The V and J genes are TRBV19 and TRBJ1-5; possible D gene TRBD1, 6 bases. The germline gives CDR1 LNHDA, CDR2 SQIVND (reference sequence). There are 15 residues in the CDR3. Trimming removed 2 bases from V and 3 bases from J, with 11 bases in between. The CDR3 region has the DNA TGTGCCAGTAGTATATCGGGGGGCGACAATCAGCCCCAGCATTTT. Protein sequence: CASSISGGDNQPQHF.

The chain joins TRBV28 to TRBJ1-2, with D unresolved. Germline V gene sequence: CDR1 MDHEN, CDR2 SYDVKM. Trimming took 4 bases from V and 1 from J, leaving 4 bases between them. This CDR3 comprises 12 residues. CDR3 in DNA: TGTGCCAGCAGTTATAGTAACTATGGCTACACCTTC. Its protein is CASSYSNYGYTF.

The rearrangement joins TRBV7-3 to TRBJ2-3; 8 bases match TRBD2. This CDR3 has 15 amino acids. Unmatched junction bases numbered 9, after V lost 4 bases and J lost 6 bases. The germline CDR1 and CDR2 sequences are SGHTA and FQGTGA. In DNA, the CDR3 is TGTGCCAGCAGCTCCCAGAGCGGGAGAGGGGATACGCAGTATTTT. It specifies CASSSQSGRGDTQYF.